The source of this T cell receptor beta chain is a study of T cells after somatic rescue of genetic block. Looked up from germline, CDR1 is MDHEN and CDR2 is SYDVKM. The CDR3 sequence is 14 residues long. V gave up 10 bases and J gave up 1 base; unmatched junction bases: 2. Assay: immunoSEQ multiplex PCR; the TCRdb copy retains only in-frame clones and omits some. The sample includes around 52,000 clones, 90% to 96% of them seen just once. The chain is built from TRBV28 and TRBJ2-1; 12 nucleotides agree with TRBD2. The sample was peripheral blood mononuclear cells (PBMCs). The TCR was taken from a child younger than two. In nucleotides, the CDR3 is TGTGCCACCGGGACTAGCGGGTCCTACAATGAGCAGTTCTTC. Protein: CATGTSGSYNEQFF.